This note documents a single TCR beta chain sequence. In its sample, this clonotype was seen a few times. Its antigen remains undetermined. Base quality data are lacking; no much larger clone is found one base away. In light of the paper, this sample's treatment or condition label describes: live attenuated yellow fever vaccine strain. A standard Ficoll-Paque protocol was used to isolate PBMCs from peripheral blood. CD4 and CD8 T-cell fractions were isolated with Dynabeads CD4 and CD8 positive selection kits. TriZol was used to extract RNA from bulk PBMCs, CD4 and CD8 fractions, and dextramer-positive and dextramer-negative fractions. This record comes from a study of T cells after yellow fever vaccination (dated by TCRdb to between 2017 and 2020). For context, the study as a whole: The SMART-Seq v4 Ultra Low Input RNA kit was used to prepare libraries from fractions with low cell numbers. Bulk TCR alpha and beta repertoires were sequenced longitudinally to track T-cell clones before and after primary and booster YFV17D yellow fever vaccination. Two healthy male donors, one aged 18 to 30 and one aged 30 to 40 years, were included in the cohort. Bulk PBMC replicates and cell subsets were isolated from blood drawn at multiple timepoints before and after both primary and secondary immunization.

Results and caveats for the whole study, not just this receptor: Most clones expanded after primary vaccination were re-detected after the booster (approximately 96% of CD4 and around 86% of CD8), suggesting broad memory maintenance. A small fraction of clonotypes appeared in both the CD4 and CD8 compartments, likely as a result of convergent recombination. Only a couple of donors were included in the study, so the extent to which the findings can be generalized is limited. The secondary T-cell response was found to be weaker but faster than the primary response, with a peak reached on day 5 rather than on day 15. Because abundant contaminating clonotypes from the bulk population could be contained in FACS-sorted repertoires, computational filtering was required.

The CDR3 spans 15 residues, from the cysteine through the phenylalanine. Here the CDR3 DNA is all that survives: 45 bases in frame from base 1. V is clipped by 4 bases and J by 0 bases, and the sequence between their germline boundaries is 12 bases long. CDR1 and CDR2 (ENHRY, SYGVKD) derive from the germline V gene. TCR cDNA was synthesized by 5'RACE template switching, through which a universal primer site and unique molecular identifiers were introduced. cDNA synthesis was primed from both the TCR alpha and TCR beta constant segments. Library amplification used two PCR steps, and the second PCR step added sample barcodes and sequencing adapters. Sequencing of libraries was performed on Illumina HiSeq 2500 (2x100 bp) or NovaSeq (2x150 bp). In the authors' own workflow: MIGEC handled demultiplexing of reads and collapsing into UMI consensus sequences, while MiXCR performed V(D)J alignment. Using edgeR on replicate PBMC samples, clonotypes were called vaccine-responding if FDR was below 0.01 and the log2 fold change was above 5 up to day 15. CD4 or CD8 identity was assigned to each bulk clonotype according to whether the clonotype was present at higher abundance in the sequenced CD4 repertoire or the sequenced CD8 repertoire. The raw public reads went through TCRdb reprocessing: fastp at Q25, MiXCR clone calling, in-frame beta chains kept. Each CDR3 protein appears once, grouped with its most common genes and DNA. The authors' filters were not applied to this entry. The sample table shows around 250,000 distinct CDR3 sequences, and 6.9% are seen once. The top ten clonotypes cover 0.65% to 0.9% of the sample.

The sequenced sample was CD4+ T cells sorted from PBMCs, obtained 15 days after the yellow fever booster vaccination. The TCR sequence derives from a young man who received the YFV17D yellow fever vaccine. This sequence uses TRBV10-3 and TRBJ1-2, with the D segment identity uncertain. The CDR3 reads CAISANLLANYGYTF. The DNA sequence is TGTGCCATCAGTGCGAATCTACTAGCTAACTATGGCTACACCTTC.